This T cell receptor (beta chain) was captured by sequencing in a study of cytomegalovirus exposure and HLA in healthy donors. Regarding this clone: The antigen is unknown. At one boundary the junction diverges from the germline segment, which might be a read error.

Donors came from a validation cohort of over 100 subjects, distinct from the first 666-subject cohort. CDR1 is LGHNA and CDR2 is YSLEER in the germline V gene. The CDR3 is made up of 13 amino acids. The assay was immunoSEQ multiplex PCR, and TCRdb's table has in-frame clones only and misses some. In the table there are about 50,000 clones, 85% to 95% of which are singletons. Study-level points and caveats: The dataset shows that most TCR sequences were rare, while some public TCRs occurred in many donors. 150 or so TCR beta chains were listed as cytomegalovirus-associated.

This clonotype originated in a man between 18 and 35 years old in good health and CMV-seronegative. This chain links TRBV4-3 with TRBJ2-7; D ambiguous. Sequencing was done on a sample of PBMCs. DNA for the CDR3: TGCGCCAGCAGCCAAGTGAATAGCTACAAGCAGTACTTC. This translates into CASSQVNSYKQYF.